The clone carrying this TCR beta chain was seen ten or more times. Preparation of the TCRbeta library was carried out with unique molecular identifiers. MiXCR, run by TCRdb on the PCR reads, gives a single entry per CDR3 protein. The sample has about 600,000 distinct CDR3 sequences, 23% seen once; the top ten hold 12% to 15%. The germline CDR1 and CDR2 sequences are MNHEY and SVGAGI. The CDR3 consists of 12 residues. The V and J ends lost 10 bases and 6 bases respectively, with 16 bases between them. This specimen belongs to a study of T-cell reconstitution after alpha-beta-depleted transplantation in children.

The sample was PBMCs, mostly from graft donor cells, taken 360 days after TCRalphabeta/CD19-depleted stem cell transplant. The chain has TRBV6-5 and TRBJ2-7; D gene ambiguous. This receptor was obtained from a boy less than two years old who had a stem cell transplant for acute myeloid leukemia, so the T cells may come from the graft donor. CDR3 residues: CATDGPNGEQYV. CDR3 bases: TGTGCCACGGACGGACCAAACGGCGAGCAGTACGTC.